The rows below give T cell receptor beta chains drawn from one sample of a study of blood T cell repertoires in COVID-19. Using immunoSEQ multiplex PCR, the repertoire was profiled, and TCRdb retains in-frame clones only, with some absent. In the table there are roughly 190,000 clones, approximately 86% of which are singletons. Sequenced input: peripheral blood. The receptors here all came from an elderly woman in a cohort sampled during active or convalescent COVID-19. Each CDR3 is given with its conserved first and last residue. D genes are given only for firm matches. Some rows have no size entry. The others give once, few or many, or a class for an expanded clone.

J gene: TRBJ2-1
clone size: few
V gene: TRBV7-6
D gene: NA
CDR3 DNA: TGTGCCAGCAGCTTATACGGAGACAATGAGCAGTTCTTC
CDR3 protein: CASSLYGDNEQFF

J gene: TRBJ2-1
clone size: once
V gene: TRBV7-2
D gene: NA
CDR3 DNA: TGTGCCAGCAGCGACCAGGGGCCCATTGGGAATGAGCAGTTCTTC
CDR3 protein: CASSDQGPIGNEQFF

J gene: TRBJ2-3
clone size: NA
V gene: TRBV27
D gene: TRBD2
CDR3 DNA: TGTGCCAGCAGTCTTGGACTAGCTAGGGATACGCAGTATTTT
CDR3 protein: CASSLGLARDTQYF

J gene: TRBJ1-3
clone size: NA
V gene: TRBV7-2
D gene: NA
CDR3 DNA: TGTGCCAGCAGCTTGCGAGGAAACACCATATATTTT
CDR3 protein: CASSLRGNTIYF

J gene: TRBJ2-7
clone size: NA
V gene: TRBV10-2
D gene: TRBD2
CDR3 DNA: TGCGCCAGCAGTGTGAGAGCGGGGGTTAGGGAGCAGTACTTC
CDR3 protein: CASSVRAGVREQYF

J gene: TRBJ2-5
clone size: NA
V gene: TRBV15
D gene: NA
CDR3 DNA: TGTGCCACACGATCTAGCCCCGAAAAGACCCAGTACTTC
CDR3 protein: CATRSSPEKTQYF

J gene: TRBJ1-3
clone size: NA
V gene: TRBV6-1
D gene: NA
CDR3 DNA: TGTGCCAGCAGTGAACTCCCCTCTGGAAACACCATATATTTT
CDR3 protein: CASSELPSGNTIYF

J gene: TRBJ2-7
clone size: NA
V gene: TRBV6-5
D gene: NA
CDR3 DNA: TGTGCCAGCAGTTACTCTCCCGACGAGCAGTACTTC
CDR3 protein: CASSYSPDEQYF

J gene: TRBJ2-1
clone size: once
V gene: TRBV9
D gene: TRBD2
CDR3 DNA: TGTGCCAGCAGCGTAGAAGGAATCGGCGGGAGCTCCTACAATGAGCAGTTCTTC
CDR3 protein: CASSVEGIGGSSYNEQFF

J gene: TRBJ1-2
clone size: NA
V gene: TRBV24-1
D gene: TRBD1
CDR3 DNA: TGTGCCATTACGGACAGGGAGGATGGCTACACCTTC
CDR3 protein: CAITDREDGYTF

J gene: TRBJ1-1
clone size: NA
V gene: TRBV6-5
D gene: NA
CDR3 DNA: TGTGCCAGTACAGGTGAATTCAACACTGAAGCTTTCTTT
CDR3 protein: CASTGEFNTEAFF

J gene: TRBJ2-7
clone size: few
V gene: TRBV11-2
D gene: TRBD1
CDR3 DNA: TGTGCCAGCAGCTTAGGGACAGGTGTCTACGAGCAGTACTTC
CDR3 protein: CASSLGTGVYEQYF

J gene: TRBJ2-3
clone size: NA
V gene: TRBV6-5
D gene: NA
CDR3 DNA: TGTGCCAGCAAGACAGGAACTAGCACAGATACGCAGTATTTT
CDR3 protein: CASKTGTSTDTQYF

J gene: TRBJ2-5
clone size: NA
V gene: TRBV5-4
D gene: NA
CDR3 DNA: TGTGCCAGCAGCTTTCGACTAGTCGAAGAGACCCAGTACTTC
CDR3 protein: CASSFRLVEETQYF

J gene: TRBJ1-6
clone size: few
V gene: TRBV27
D gene: NA
CDR3 DNA: TGTGCCAGCAGTTTCTCCCCGGGGAGTGATTCACCCCTCCACTTT
CDR3 protein: CASSFSPGSDSPLHF

J gene: TRBJ1-1
clone size: many
V gene: TRBV2
D gene: TRBD1
CDR3 DNA: TGTGCCAGCCTCGACAGGGTAAGATATGAAGCTTTCTTT
CDR3 protein: CASLDRVRYEAFF

J gene: TRBJ1-2
clone size: NA
V gene: TRBV3-1/TRBV3-2
D gene: NA
CDR3 DNA: TGTGCCAGCAGTCACGACACCTATGGCTACACCTTC
CDR3 protein: CASSHDTYGYTF

J gene: TRBJ2-3
clone size: NA
V gene: TRBV6-1
D gene: TRBD2
CDR3 DNA: TGTGCCAGCAGTGAAGCGGCTAGCGGGGGTAGCACAGATACGCAGTATTTT
CDR3 protein: CASSEAASGGSTDTQYF

J gene: TRBJ2-2
clone size: NA
V gene: TRBV19
D gene: TRBD1
CDR3 DNA: TGTGCCATCTGGACAGGGGATAAAACCGGGGAGCTGTTTTTT
CDR3 protein: CAIWTGDKTGELFF

J gene: TRBJ2-5
clone size: NA
V gene: TRBV24-1
D gene: NA
CDR3 DNA: TGTGCCACCAGTGATTTGGGCAGTCAAGAGACCCAGTACTTC
CDR3 protein: CATSDLGSQETQYF

J gene: TRBJ2-4
clone size: NA
V gene: TRBV19
D gene: TRBD2
CDR3 DNA: TGTGCCAGCCGAGAACTAGCGGGGGGGCCCGAAAACATTCAGTACTTC
CDR3 protein: CASRELAGGPENIQYF

J gene: TRBJ1-1
clone size: NA
V gene: TRBV7-2
D gene: TRBD1
CDR3 DNA: TGTGCCAGCAGCTTAGGACATTCAGGGGGCGCGGACACTGAAGCTTTCTTT
CDR3 protein: CASSLGHSGGADTEAFF

J gene: TRBJ1-2
clone size: NA
V gene: TRBV5-1
D gene: TRBD1
CDR3 DNA: TGCGCCAGCAGAACCCAGACAGGGGACTTAGGTGGCTACACCTTC
CDR3 protein: CASRTQTGDLGGYTF

J gene: TRBJ1-2
clone size: few
V gene: TRBV28
D gene: NA
CDR3 DNA: TGTGCCAGTCAGATGGACACCGAGTATGGCTACACCTTC
CDR3 protein: CASQMDTEYGYTF

J gene: TRBJ1-6
clone size: few
V gene: TRBV4-1
D gene: NA
CDR3 DNA: TGCGCCAGCAGCCAAGGGGGCCCGACAGTCAATAATTCACCCCTCCACTTT
CDR3 protein: CASSQGGPTVNNSPLHF

J gene: TRBJ1-4
clone size: once
V gene: TRBV3-1/TRBV3-2
D gene: TRBD1
CDR3 DNA: TGTGCCAGCAGCCACTTACCGGGACAGGGGGATGAAAAACTGTTTTTT
CDR3 protein: CASSHLPGQGDEKLFF